Following are 2 T cell receptor beta chains from one sample sequenced in a study of CXCR3-negative and CXCR3-positive naive CD8 T cells. In preparing the TRB cDNA libraries, 5' RACE with UMI labels was used. After re-calling the 5' RACE reads, TCRdb lists one entry per CDR3 protein, DNA absent. The listing records tens of thousands of distinct CDR3 sequences. Sequenced input: naive CXCR3- CD8+ T cells from blood. Specified subset: CD45RO-CCR7+CD27+CD95- naive CD8+ T cells lacking CXCR3 (TNR3-). Receptors were obtained from a human donor in good health. Some clones in this sample may be carry-over from other donors' samples.

The chain has TRBV6-2 or TRBV6-3 and TRBJ2-2; the D call from TCRdb, TRBD1, cannot be confirmed without DNA. The germline V gene has CDR1 MNHEY and CDR2 SVGEGT. CDR3 size: 14 residues. CDR3 in amino acids: CASSPGQTTGELFF.

J is TRBJ2-1 and V is TRBV12-3 or TRBV12-4. The CDR3 is 11 amino acids. The CDR3 protein is CASSFRDEQFF.